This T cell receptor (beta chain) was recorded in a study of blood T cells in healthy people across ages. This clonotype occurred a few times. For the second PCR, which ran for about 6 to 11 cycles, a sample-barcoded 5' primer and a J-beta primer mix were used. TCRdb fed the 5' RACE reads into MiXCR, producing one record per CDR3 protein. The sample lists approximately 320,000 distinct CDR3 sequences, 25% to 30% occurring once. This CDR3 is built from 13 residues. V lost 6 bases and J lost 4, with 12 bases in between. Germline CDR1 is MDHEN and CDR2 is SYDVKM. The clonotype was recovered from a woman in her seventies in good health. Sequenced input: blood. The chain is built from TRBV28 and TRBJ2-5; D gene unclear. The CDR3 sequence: CASSSAVRETQYF. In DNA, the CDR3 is TGTGCCAGCAGCTCGGCAGTACGAGAGACCCAGTACTTC. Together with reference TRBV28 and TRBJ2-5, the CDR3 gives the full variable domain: DVKVTQSSRYLVKRTGEKVFLECVQDMDHENMFWYRQDPGLGLRLIYFSYDVKMKEKGDIPEGYSVSREKKERFSLILESASTNQTSMYLCASSSAVRETQYFGPGTRLLVL.